This T cell receptor beta chain is drawn from a study of Ad26.COV2.S vaccination and SARS-CoV-2 variants. Study outcomes and limitations: Overall T cell responses may have been underestimated by the analyses of TCR breadth and depth. Participants given vaccine showed non-spike TCR breadth similar to that of placebo recipients. Post-vaccination breadth of spike-specific CD8+ and CD4+ T cell responses was reportedly substantial.

Treatment in this sample: 15 to 20 received Ad26.COV2.S at low or high dose, single or two shots; about five received placebo; per-sample allocation not given. Sampling was performed 63 days after the first vaccine or placebo injection. This adult donor, from Boston, was 18-55 years old. TCRdb's copy holds only in-frame clones and misses some; the assay was immunoSEQ multiplex PCR. The sample includes hundreds of thousands of clones, roughly 87% seen only once; the top ten take approximately 3.6%. The CDR3 has 18 amino acids. V lost 4 bases and J lost 7; bases outside the gene matches: 17. Per the germline V gene, CDR1 is SGDLS and CDR2 is YYNGEE. As to this clone: Its antigen is currently unknown.

This sequence was found in a person between 18 and 65 years old who received the Ad26.COV2.S COVID-19 vaccine or a placebo. The specimen was peripheral blood, collected in a trial of Ad26.COV2.S vaccine versus placebo. The chain employs TRBV9 and TRBJ1-6; 7 nucleotides align to TRBD1. The CDR3: CASSPKDYTGAANSPLHF. The CDR3 DNA is TGTGCCAGCAGCCCCAAGGATTACACAGGGGCCGCCAATTCACCCCTCCACTTT. Based on the CDR3 plus reference TRBV9 and TRBJ1-6, the full variable domain is DSGVTQTPKHLITATGQRVTLRCSPRSGDLSVYWYQQSLDQGLQFLIQYYNGEERAKGNILERFSAQQFPDLHSELNLSSLELGDSALYFCASSPKDYTGAANSPLHFGNGTRLTVT.